This T cell receptor beta chain stems from a study of control samples from healthy donors and cancer patients. This CDR3 spans 18 amino acids. Germline V CDR1 and CDR2: SGHAT, FQNNGV. The junction had 11 bases not matched to a gene; V was cut back by 0 bases and J by 2 bases. Here immunoSEQ multiplex PCR was the method, and the copy in TCRdb shows in-frame clones only, minus some. The table lists roughly 83,000 clones, roughly 78% of them singletons, with about 9.8% in the top ten. The receptor was isolated from a woman aged 60-75 years in good health. J is TRBJ1-2 and V is TRBV11-2; 8 nucleotides match TRBD1. Specimen: blood. In DNA, the CDR3 is TGTGCCAGCAGCTTAGATCGGGCCACAGGGGGGACCAACTATGGCTACACCTTC. It yields the protein CASSLDRATGGTNYGYTF.